The rows below give T cell receptor beta chains drawn from one sample of a study of identical twins. TCRdb reanalysed the 5' RACE reads using MiXCR and keeps one entry per CDR3 protein. The sample contains hundreds of thousands of distinct CDR3 sequences, around 10% of which appear only once. Sequencing input: memory (CD45RO+) T cells sorted from blood. These receptors all come from a young woman in good health. Each CDR3 is given without its conserved first and last residue. A D gene is named only where the DNA matches it firmly. Not every row has a clone size; where given, it reads once, few, many or a size class.

v_call cdr3_length clone_size d_call cdr3_aa
TRBV5-1 13 many - ASSFLPTGNNEQF
TRBV20-1 12 few TRBD2 SARVSSSGGTQY
TRBV20-1 15 many TRBD2 SAPWAETSENTGELF
TRBV5-1 14 few - ASSLEGPLAKNIQY
TRBV27 16 many TRBD2 ASKVWRGDQSSYNEQF
TRBV5-1 13 many TRBD2 ASSISGTRTDTQY
TRBV12-3/TRBV12-4 12 many - ASNEQGINSPLH
TRBV12-3/TRBV12-4 12 many TRBD2 ASSLRREKGEQY
TRBV5-5 11 few - ASTTTGAGELF
TRBV5-1 13 few - ASSLETISYNEQF
TRBV2 12 - - ASSGASANQPQH
TRBV24-1 11 many - ATSDLLDGELF
TRBV12-3/TRBV12-4 18 - TRBD2 ASRRGLAGWHSRMGETQY
TRBV9 12 - - ASSVAPGGDTQY
TRBV30 12 - - AWSYREFMYGYT
TRBV5-1 14 many TRBD1 ASSPSGTGGVDTQY
TRBV7-9 12 few - ASSQSSGNTEAF
TRBV7-6 12 - TRBD1 ASSLQTGEETQY
TRBV20-1 13 - - SAREGQGMPDTQY
TRBV6-1 11 - - ASSGPPTYEQY
TRBV20-1 11 - - SASPSGVPEQY
TRBV20-1 9 many - SATRDYEQY
TRBV11-2 14 - - ASSLVWQGGSYEQY
TRBV7-8 12 - - ASSLASPSAEQF
TRBV7-3 11 many - ASSLNQGFGYT
TRBV5-1 12 - - ASSLADRKETQY
TRBV5-1 14 few - ASSLEGRLSGNTIY
TRBV6-1 13 - TRBD1 ASTHGARGMETQY
TRBV7-9 12 few - ASSYGRSADTQY
TRBV7-9 13 few TRBD1 ASSSTKGARTEAF